The source of this TCR beta chain is a study of cytomegalovirus exposure and HLA in healthy donors. The CDR3 contains 15 residues. Germline V gene lookup returns CDR1 WNHNN and CDR2 SYGVQD (reference sequence). V lost 3 bases and J lost 0, with 12 bases in between. Generated by immunoSEQ multiplex PCR, the TCRdb table keeps only in-frame clones and is missing some. Of about 68,000 clones detected, roughly 97% appear once; the ten largest clones hold 2.4%. V is TRBV10-1 and J is TRBJ2-7, with D unclear. This TCR was sampled from a man aged 18 to 29 in good health and CMV-seronegative. The sequenced material came from PBMCs. The CDR3 is CASSDAAVSSYEQYF. CDR3 sequence (DNA): TGCGCCAGCAGTGATGCTGCTGTTAGCTCCTACGAGCAGTACTTC.